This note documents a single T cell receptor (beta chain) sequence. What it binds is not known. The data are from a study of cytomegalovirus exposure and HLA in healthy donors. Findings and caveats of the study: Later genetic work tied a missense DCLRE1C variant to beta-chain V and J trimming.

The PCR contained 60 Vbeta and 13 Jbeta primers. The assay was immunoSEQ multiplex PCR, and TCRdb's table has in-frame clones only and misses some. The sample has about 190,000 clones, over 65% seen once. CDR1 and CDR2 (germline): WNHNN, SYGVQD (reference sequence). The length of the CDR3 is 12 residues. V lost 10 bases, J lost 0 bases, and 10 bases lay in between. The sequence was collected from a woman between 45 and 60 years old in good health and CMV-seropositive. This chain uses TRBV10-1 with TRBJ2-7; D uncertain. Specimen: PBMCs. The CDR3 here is CATHSSSYEQYF. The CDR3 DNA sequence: TGCGCCACCCACTCTTCCTCCTACGAGCAGTACTTC.